This T cell receptor (beta chain) was observed in a study of T cells after yellow fever vaccination. At the level of the study: The fractions with low cell numbers were processed using SMART-Seq v4 Ultra Low Input.

The CDR3 covers 16 residues. On this clonotype itself: As yet, its antigen is unknown.

Study conclusions and caveats: Overlap between CD4 and CD8 compartments was detected for a small share of clonotypes. The booster response re-showed most primary clones: approximately 95% CD4, approximately 90% CD8.

Conversion of TCR transcripts into cDNA relied on 5'RACE template switching, which added a universal primer site and UMIs. TCRdb passed the 5' RACE reads through MiXCR, listing each CDR3 protein once. The sample has a few hundred thousand distinct CDR3 sequences, about 12% seen once. The sequencing here drew on CD4+ T cells sorted from PBMCs, taken 15 days after the yellow fever booster vaccination. The V and J genes are TRBV3-2 and TRBJ1-1; the table's D gene call, TRBD1, was not cross checked with the DNA. TRBV3-2 corresponds to a pseudogene. This TCR came from a man aged 18 to 29 who received the YFV17D yellow fever vaccine. The CDR3 is CASSQDRPRRTTEAFF. The CDR3 DNA follows: TGTGCCAGCAGCCAAGATCGTCCCAGACGAACGACTGAAGCTTTCTTT.